The sequence of this TCR beta chain was determined in a study of cytomegalovirus exposure and HLA in healthy donors (dated by TCRdb to 2015 to 2018). Study-wide context: An earlier analysis of approximately 600 of the donors reported about 290 Gb of sequence data and 117 million unique TCR beta sequences from roughly 180 million T cells. An early release covering roughly 640 HLA-typed donors comprised approximately 290 gigabases of sequencing data and 65 million to 100 million unique TCR sequences. The genetic ancestry cluster associated with self-reported Caucasian donors included 81% of the roughly 400 genotyped donors. The aim of the study was to test whether cataloging public T cell receptors could identify signatures of past pathogen exposure. Using immunosequencing, the study profiled T cell repertoires from around 680 subjects and related those repertoires to cytomegalovirus serostatus. Along with the roughly 670-subject first cohort, a separate validation cohort of over a hundred different subjects was used. High-throughput TCR immunosequencing, statistical association of individual TCRs with disease status, and machine learning were combined to predict cytomegalovirus infection status. A later analysis re-analyzed previously published TCR beta repertoires from several hundred donors and added high-resolution HLA genotyping to study TCR occurrence patterns. In the later analysis, no new phenotypic data were used to find candidate immune exposures; instead, reliance was placed on TCR beta sequences and their occurrence across donors. An earlier analysis of around 640 of the donors used high-throughput TCR beta sequencing to judge whether each TCR beta V gene segment behaved as functional or pseudogenic. Alongside the repertoire data, information on donor age, sex, ethnicity and CMV serostatus was compiled. In a later genetic analysis, genome-wide SNP genotypes for about 60% of the 666 donors were used, and that subset was treated as a discovery cohort. All discovery cohort repertoires had been generated using a single sequencing platform. Class I and class II HLA loci were covered by the typing at four-digit resolution. Typing coverage varied by locus: roughly 629-640 donors for A, B, C, DRB1 and DQB1; approximately 520 for DQA1; some 610 for DPA1; roughly 470 for DPB1. Because of strong linkage in the cohort, five DR-DQ haplotypes were treated as single units for association and clustering. Across 398 genotyped donors of the cohort, an average of about 220,000 unique TCR beta nucleotide sequences per donor were sequenced, and about a sixth of those sequences were non-productive. Study-wide conclusions, independent of this receptor: In a later genetic analysis, a missense DCLRE1C variant was associated with V-gene and J-gene trimming of TCR beta chains, and the association was replicated in an independent cohort. A later analysis associated 17,000 or so TCR beta sequences with specific HLA alleles at a false discovery rate of 0.05. In an earlier analysis of around 600 of the donors, most TCR beta V segments were observed in productive rearrangements about 90% or about 30% of the time, broadly matching IMGT annotations. CMV serostatus was the only immune exposure information available for the cohort. The 87-base-pair reads could not distinguish some IMGT-functional V segments, including TRBV6-2 and TRBV6-3, so those segments were excluded. A few of the identified cytomegalovirus-associated TCR beta chains were confirmed in vitro to be specific for cytomegalovirus antigens. Linkage disequilibrium might explain the correlated functional status among segregating V segments, but an unknown experimental factor could not be ruled out. In a later analysis, several top co-occurrence clusters were reported to appear linked to parvovirus B19, influenza, CMV and Epstein-Barr virus. This cohort had only TCR beta chains sequenced, and the lack of alpha or paired-chain data limited which features could be detected. Assigning TCR associations to individual alleles was difficult when HLA alleles, especially DR and DQ, strongly co-occurred. Because counts were too low, some 17 rarely observed V segments, including chromosome 9 orphons, were excluded from the earlier analysis of several hundred of the donors. In a later analysis, HLA-associated TCR beta chains showed more clonal expansion and lower generation probabilities than non-associated chains that were equally common. A further reported finding was that TCR beta sequences accurately predicted the HLA-A and HLA-B alleles for most subjects in the first cohort. The study listed 150 to 200 TCR beta chains as associated with cytomegalovirus. In a later genetic analysis, fewer N-insertions in productive TCRs were reported among donors in an Asian-associated ancestry cluster than the roughly 700-donor mean. Presence/absence analyses assumed roughly uniform sequencing depth across donors, an assumption that may not hold. The authors suggested that the approach could potentially be extended to other disease states and immunological phenotypes. In both the original and validation cohorts, the classifier was reported to diagnose cytomegalovirus status with high specificity and sensitivity. A later analysis found that TCR association rates varied across HLA loci, with DRB1 alleles showing the most associated TCRs and HLA-C alleles the fewest. Most TCR sequences were observed very rarely across donors, whereas some public TCRs were present in many individuals. Most CMV-associated TCR beta chains appeared to be HLA-restricted in a later analysis, and the HLA associations seemed to be driven largely by CMV exposure. A cluster of highly shared sequence variants was judged likely to be a technical artifact of the sequencing pipeline. Because HLA typing was missing for some donors at each locus, association tests included only the typed subset.

In regard to this clone: The clone's antigen remains unknown. One base away there is no much larger clone; base qualities are not given.

Library preparation used the immunoSEQ multiplex PCR assay. For the multiplex PCR, a mixture combining 60 forward primers for TCR Vbeta segments and 13 reverse primers for TCR Jbeta segments was used. The CDR3 region of rearranged TCR beta genes was amplified from genomic DNA with a multiplex PCR assay. Amplified TCR beta libraries were sequenced as 87-base-pair reads on the Illumina HiSeq System. In the authors' own workflow: A later analysis counted some 80 million unique TCR beta chains across the approximately 700 repertoires, and some 11 million of these chains were shared by at least two donors. Raw reads were error-corrected and collapsed into unique sequences by a nearest-neighbor algorithm in which closely related sequences were merged to remove PCR and sequencing errors. To assign V, D and J gene segments, CDR3 sequences were aligned to IMGT reference sequences. For a sequence to be retained, a match of at least six nucleotides was required to both a V gene segment and a J gene segment. A rearrangement counted as productive if the CDR3 had no stop codons and remained in frame with V and J, and every other rearrangement counted as non-productive. CDR3 was defined by IMGT convention, running from the second conserved V-encoded cysteine to the conserved J-encoded phenylalanine. The earlier analysis of about 560 of the donors excluded any sequence lacking an unambiguous match to a single V gene segment. An earlier analysis of some 500 of the donors classified V segments as functional when productive rearrangements were above 56.7% and as segregating when the standard deviation between donors was above 5%. A statistical classification framework was built for diagnosing cytomegalovirus status from the catalog of TCR beta chain sequences. In a later analysis, V and J genes were assigned by comparing TCR nucleotide sequences against IMGT/GENE-DB human TR gene sequences. A later analysis assigned CDR3 sequences and most-parsimonious VDJ recombination scenarios with the TCRdist pipeline. In a later analysis, each TCR beta chain was defined by its CDR3 amino acid sequence together with its V-gene family, and reads without a unique V-gene family were excluded. As a way to deal with suspected cross-contamination and a sequencing artifact, a later analysis dropped nearly 600 nucleotide sequences that were highly shared and had low generation probability. In a later analysis, a clonal expansion index for each public chain was calculated from normalized within-repertoire ranks of inferred template counts. In a later analysis, generation probabilities were computed using a VDJ recombination model fitted to out-of-frame rearrangements, and the results were checked against IGoR. Hypergeometric tests were used in a later analysis to score TCR-TCR, TCR-HLA and TCR-CMV co-occurrence, with a repertoire-size bias correction applied to the TCR pairs. False discovery rates were estimated in a later analysis by permuting HLA or CMV assignments 20 times. In a later analysis, co-occurring TCRs were grouped using DBSCAN, and TCRdist sequence similarity was added for clustering within HLA-allele-positive subsets. Repertoires with fewer than 30,000 or more than 120,000 public chains, plus five repertoires with anomalous nucleotide sharing, were excluded from co-occurrence clustering. TCRdb stores this immuneACCESS table with in-frame sequences only. Part of the clones is absent; in the studies checked, under half of the shortfall reflects unresolved V genes, and no reason is known for the rest. D and trimming were read from the DNA, whereas the V and J calls and clone size are those reported in that table. The sample includes 250,000 to 350,000 clones, with 86% observed a single time. Together, the top ten hold around 3.7% of the sample.

The cohort comprised 666 healthy bone marrow donors. At the time of sampling, all cohort members were nominally healthy, though unrecorded immune exposures were likely present. The donor was CMV seropositive and belonged to the group of over 250 seropositive cohort members. A peripheral blood sample was provided by each donor, and peripheral blood mononuclear cells were used for TCR beta sequencing. The Qiagen DNeasy Blood Extraction Kit was used to extract genomic DNA from the blood cell samples. The junction carries 12 bases between V and J, which are trimmed by 4 bases and 3 bases respectively. Counted from cysteine to phenylalanine, this CDR3 has 14 amino acids. Only the CDR3 DNA is retained, 42 bases long and in frame from the first base. CDR1 MNHEY and CDR2 SVGAGI were looked up in the germline V gene.

The material sequenced was PBMCs. The TCR comes from a man aged 35 to 55 in good health and CMV-seropositive. The rearrangement joined TRBV6-5 to TRBJ1-1, with a tentative D gene TRBD1 over 5 matching bases. For the CDR3, the sequence is CASSSRQRDTEAFF. The DNA is TGTGCCAGCAGTTCGCGACAGAGAGACACTGAAGCTTTCTTT.